Presented here are 11 T cell receptor beta chains from one specimen sequenced in a study of T cell changes during pregnancy in multiple sclerosis. Assay used: immunoSEQ multiplex PCR; TCRdb lists only in-frame clones, some missing. The sample lists about 110,000 clones; approximately 89% were seen once. The sequencing used peripheral blood, collected after pregnancy. The receptors come from a female donor with multiple sclerosis, enrolled in a pregnancy study.

The chain employs TRBV25-1 and TRBJ1-6; weak D call: TRBD1 (6 bases). CDR1 and CDR2 (germline): MGHDK, SYGVNS. The CDR3 spans 15 residues. V was pared by 9 bases and J by 8 bases, with 20 bases between. The CDR3 reads CARPEGGARDSPLHF. The CDR3 DNA follows: TGTGCCAGACCTGAGGGGGGGGCCCGGGATTCACCCCTCCACTTT.

The rearrangement uses TRBV11-1 and TRBJ1-1, with TRBD1 identical over 8 bases. Trimming removed 6 bases from V and 6 bases from J; junction bases left unmatched: 9. CDR1 and CDR2 (germline): SGHAT, FQDESV (reference sequence). CDR3 length: 14 amino acids. For the CDR3, the DNA is TGTGCCAGCAGGGTGACCGGGACAGGACCTGAAGCTTTCTTT. Its translation: CASRVTGTGPEAFF.

The chain couples TRBV13 to TRBJ1-1; D gene uncertain. V was pared by 2 bases and J by 6 bases, with 10 bases between. Germline V gene sequence: CDR1 PRHDT, CDR2 FYEKMQ (reference sequence). The CDR3 totals 13 residues. This CDR3 is CASSLSGGAEAFF. CDR3 nucleotides: TGTGCCAGCAGCTTATCCGGCGGAGCTGAAGCTTTCTTT.

This clone has more than one count but fewer than ten. The V gene is TRBV2, the J gene TRBJ2-2; 10 positions match TRBD2. Germline trimming cut 2 bases from V and 4 bases from J; bases unmatched to any gene: 1. The germline V gene encodes CDR1 SNHLY and CDR2 FYNNEI. This CDR3 contains 15 residues. The CDR3 DNA is TGTGCCAGCAGTGAACGGACTAGCGGCACCGGGGAGCTGTTTTTT. Amino acids: CASSERTSGTGELFF.

J is TRBJ1-4 and V is TRBV5-4, with 7 bases aligning to TRBD1. Germline CDR1 is SGHNT and CDR2 is YYREEE (reference sequence). The CDR3 sequence is 13 residues long. V shed 5 bases and J 7 bases; nucleotides not matched to a gene: 5. DNA for the CDR3: TGTGCCAGCAGTAATACAGGGGCTGAAAAACTGTTTTTT. Translated: CASSNTGAEKLFF. Complete variable domain (other parts from reference TRBV5-4 and TRBJ1-4): ETGVTQSPTHLIKTRGQQVTLRCSSQSGHNTVSWYQQALGQGPQFIFQYYREEENGRGNFPPRFSGLQFPNYSSELNVNALELDDSALYLCASSNTGAEKLFFGSGTQLSVL.

The chain carries TRBV27 and TRBJ1-2; D gene ambiguous. CDR1 is MNHEY, CDR2 SMNVEV, per germline (reference sequence). Trimming removed 6 bases from V and 0 bases from J, with 8 bases in between. This CDR3 has 13 amino acids. CDR3 sequence reads: CASREMSNYGYTF. Here the CDR3 DNA reads TGTGCCAGCAGGGAGATGTCTAACTATGGCTACACCTTC.

The chain is built from TRBV7-9 and TRBJ1-1, with no clear D. Trimming cost V 5 bases and J 3 bases, with 13 bases left between them. Germline V gene lookup returns CDR1 SEHNR and CDR2 FQNEAQ (reference sequence). The CDR3 is 14 residues long. CDR3 coding DNA: TGTGCCAGCAGCCCGAGGGATAAGTACACTGAAGCTTTCTTT. This sequence encodes CASSPRDKYTEAFF.

The chain carries TRBV12-5 and TRBJ2-1, with D perhaps TRBD2 (7 bases). The CDR3 extends over 15 amino acids. The V gene lost 2 bases and the J gene lost 5 bases, with 13 bases spanning the gap. The germline CDR1 and CDR2 sequences are LGHNT and FRNRAP. As DNA, the CDR3 is TGTGCTAGTGGTTTGCCGGGGGGCCCTAACAATGAGCAGTTCTTC. Translation gives CASGLPGGPNNEQFF.

This chain joins TRBV27 and TRBJ1-1, with D possibly TRBD1 on 6 matching bases. Between the trimmed V and J ends, which lost 3 bases and 3 bases, there was a span of 20 bases. Per germline, CDR1 MNHEY and CDR2 SMNVEV (reference sequence). This CDR3 has 17 amino acids. The CDR3 DNA sequence: TGTGCCAGCAGTTTCTACTCCTTGGGACAACCCCACACTGAAGCTTTCTTT. It yields the protein CASSFYSLGQPHTEAFF.

Remarks on this clone: The junction shows a germline mismatch at one end, possibly a read error. The chain combines TRBV13 with TRBJ1-2, with 12 bases identical to TRBD1. Germline CDR1 reads PRHDT; CDR2 reads FYEKMQ (reference sequence). CDR3 size: 18 residues. In nucleotides, the CDR3 is TGTGCCAGCAGATTAGTCACTGCCCCGGGACAGGGGGCAGGCGGCTACACCTTC. Amino acid sequence: CASRLVTAPGQGAGGYTF.

The chain links TRBV7-8 to TRBJ2-2; TRBD2 matches 11 bases. CDR3 length equals 16 residues. Trimming removed 7 bases from V and 6 bases from J; junction bases left unmatched: 10. Germline V gene data show CDR1 as SGHVS and CDR2 as FQNEAQ. Here the CDR3 DNA reads TGTGCCAGCACCCCGCTTAGCGGGGGGGCCGCCGGGGAGCTGTTTTTT. It yields the protein CASTPLSGGAAGELFF.